These 31 T cell receptor beta chains originate from one sample sequenced in a study of regulatory T cells in long-lasting Graves disease. Construction of the TCR beta libraries employed iRepertoire HTBI primers in conjunction with Arm-PCR of CDR3 regions. TCRdb re-called the multiplex PCR reads through MiXCR, storing one row per CDR3 protein. The sample has more than 300,000 distinct CDR3 sequences, about 19% seen once. Time point described: persistent/refractory GD, antithyroid drugs over 5 years with positive TRAb. With RNA extracted from PBMCs as input, the TCR library was made. Sample: peripheral blood mononuclear cells (PBMCs), taken when the disease was refractory, from a patient treated with antithyroid drugs. Source of these receptors: a female donor with Graves disease.

The sample holds many counts of this clonotype. The rearrangement uses TRBV6-1 and TRBJ1-2; D call uncertain. Trimming removed 7 bases at V and 0 bases at J, with 15 bases between. Germline V gives CDR1 MNHNS, CDR2 SASEGT. The CDR3 sequence is 15 residues long. The CDR3 nucleotides read TGTGCCAGCACCTACCGGCGGAGTTCTAACTATGGCTACACCTTC. It translates to CASTYRRSSNYGYTF.

V and J are TRBV7-9 and TRBJ2-7; D might be TRBD1 (6 bases). The CDR3 length is 12 residues. V lost 5 bases to trimming and J lost 6 bases, with 11 bases between them. Germline CDR1 reads SEHNR; CDR2 reads FQNEAQ (reference sequence). CDR3 in DNA: TGTGCCAGCAGCGAAGCAGGGGCCGAGCAGTACTTC. Amino acid sequence: CASSEAGAEQYF.

With regard to this clonotype: This may stem from a read error, because a much larger clone lies one nucleotide away. The chain joins TRBV20-1 to TRBJ1-1, with D unclear. V dropped 0 bases and J dropped 0 bases, with 14 bases sitting between them. This CDR3 has 16 amino acids. CDR1 and CDR2 from the germline V gene are DFQATT and SNEGSKA (reference sequence). CDR3 bases: TGCAGTGCTAGAGATTGGAGGGCCTCGATGAACACTGAAGCTTTCTTT. This sequence encodes CSARDWRASMNTEAFF.

In this sample, this clonotype turned up a few times. The chain combines TRBV30 with TRBJ1-5; the match to TRBD1 covers 7 bases. This CDR3 has 15 residues. In germline, CDR1 is GTSNPN, CDR2 SVGIG (reference sequence). The V segment lost 1 base and the J segment 1 base; nucleotides outside the gene matches: 4. The CDR3: CAWSAQTGSNQPQHF. Here the CDR3 DNA reads TGTGCCTGGAGTGCCCAGACAGGGAGCAATCAGCCCCAGCATTTT.

With regard to this clonotype: This may stem from a read error, because a much larger clone lies one nucleotide away. The chain carries TRBV6-2 or TRBV6-3 and TRBJ2-7; no definite D call. Germline assignment: CDR1 MNHEY and CDR2 SVGEGT. The CDR3 is 13 amino acids. Between the trimmed V and J ends, which lost 5 bases and 2 bases, there was a span of 10 bases. This CDR3 reads CASSARRTYEQYF. As DNA, the CDR3 is TGTGCCAGCAGTGCTAGGCGTACCTACGAGCAGTACTTC.

For the CDR3, the DNA is TGTGCCAGCAGTGAGGGGGATGCCTACGAGCAGTACTTC. It is translated as CASSEGDAYEQYF. V is TRBV6-1 and J is TRBJ2-7; D tentatively fits TRBD1 or TRBD2 (5 bases each). Germline CDR1 is MNHNS and CDR2 is SASEGT. Deletions cut 3 bases from V and 2 bases from J, with 8 bases between. CDR3 length equals 13 residues.

This chain uses TRBV5-5 with TRBJ1-1; no reliable D call. Looked up from germline, CDR1 is SGHKS and CDR2 is YYEKEE (reference sequence). The CDR3 contains 16 residues. The V gene lost 4 bases and the J gene lost 7 bases, with 23 bases spanning the gap. CDR3 amino acids: CASSRDEGYDSIEAFF. Here the CDR3 DNA reads TGTGCCAGCAGCAGAGACGAGGGTTATGACTCTATTGAAGCTTTCTTT.

The rearrangement links TRBV19 to TRBJ1-2; weak D call: TRBD1 (5 bases). Per the germline V gene, CDR1 is LNHDA and CDR2 is SQIVND (reference sequence). V was trimmed by 1 base and J by 2 bases, leaving 14 bases between them. This CDR3 is built from 16 residues. DNA of the CDR3: TGTGCCAGTAGTATAGGGCCGCAGTGGGGGAACTATGGCTACACCTTC. This encodes CASSIGPQWGNYGYTF.

Note on this clonotype: This could be a read error, since a much larger clone is one nucleotide away. V is TRBV27 and J is TRBJ1-1, with D hard to call. CDR3 length equals 13 residues. The germline gives CDR1 MNHEY, CDR2 SMNVEV (reference sequence). Trimming left V 2 bases short and J 4 bases short, with 8 bases between. CDR3 DNA sequence: TGTGCCAGCAGTTTACTAGCTACCACTGAAGCTTTCTTT. Residues: CASSLLATTEAFF.

This clonotype has a count of ten or more. The CDR3 nucleotides are TGTGCCAGCAGCCAAATGACGGGACCGACTCACTATGGCTACACCTTC. Protein: CASSQMTGPTHYGYTF. This chain links TRBV3-1 with TRBJ1-2, with D perhaps matching TRBD1 (5 bases). CDR3 length: 16 amino acids. CDR1 is LGHDT and CDR2 is YNNKEL in the germline V gene (reference sequence). The ends were cut back, 2 bases at V and 3 bases at J, with 16 bases in the middle.

Many counts were recorded for this clonotype. The V call is TRBV20-1, the J call TRBJ2-5; TRBD1 or TRBD2 may be the D gene (7 bases each). Germline V gene data show CDR1 as DFQATT and CDR2 as SNEGSKA (reference sequence). This CDR3 has 13 residues. Between the trimmed V and J ends, which lost 6 bases and 5 bases, there was a span of 16 bases. CDR3 loop: CSARGGGGETQYF. DNA for the CDR3: TGCAGTGCCAGGGGGGGAGGCGGGGAGACCCAGTACTTC.

This clonotype was counted at least ten times. The V gene is TRBV10-1, the J gene TRBJ1-1, with D uncertain. The CDR3 consists of 12 residues. Germline lookup yields CDR1 WNHNN and CDR2 SYGVQD (reference sequence). V was trimmed by 3 bases and J by 4 bases, leaving 6 bases between them. The CDR3 bases are TGCGCCAGCAGTGATATGGGCACTGAAGCTTTCTTT. Residues: CASSDMGTEAFF.

V usage is TRBV30 and J usage is TRBJ2-2; D might be TRBD2 (5 bases). Germline-derived CDR1 and CDR2 are GTSNPN and SVGIG (reference sequence). The germline V and J ends were trimmed by 5 bases and 8 bases, with 15 bases remaining between them. This CDR3 is built from 13 residues. The CDR3 nucleotides are TGTGCCTGGGCTGCGCGGGTGGAAGGGGAGCTGTTTTTT. Its translation is CAWAARVEGELFF.

This clonotype has a single count. V is TRBV7-2 and J is TRBJ1-4; 8 nucleotides align to TRBD1. Per the germline V gene, CDR1 is SGHTA and CDR2 is FQGNSA. Germline trimming cut 3 bases from V and 7 bases from J; bases unmatched to any gene: 10. The CDR3 is made up of 16 amino acids. The CDR3: CASSLGGRGRGEKLFF. CDR3 in DNA: TGTGCCAGCAGCTTGGGGGGCAGGGGGCGAGGTGAAAAACTGTTTTTT.

This clonotype was detected only a few times. The chain combines TRBV5-8 with TRBJ2-2; possibly TRBD1 for D (6 bases). CDR1 SGHTS and CDR2 YDEGEE come from the germline V gene. The length of the CDR3 is 15 residues. Trimming took 6 bases from V and 5 from J, leaving 17 bases between them. The CDR3 protein is CASTSGHKITGELFF. CDR3 DNA sequence: TGTGCCAGCACCTCGGGACATAAGATAACCGGGGAGCTGTTTTTT.

This clonotype occurred many times. This chain links TRBV6-5 with TRBJ1-4, with D possibly being TRBD1 (5 bases). CDR3 length: 16 residues. V was pared by 3 bases and J by 5 bases, with 16 bases between. CDR1 MNHEY and CDR2 SVGAGI come from the germline V gene. The CDR3 loop reads CASSYLGERGNEKLFF. CDR3 in DNA: TGTGCCAGCAGTTATCTTGGGGAGAGGGGAAATGAAAAACTGTTTTTT.

With regard to this clonotype: This could be a read error, since a much larger clone is one nucleotide away. The J gene is TRBJ1-5, the V gene TRBV30; 7 bases are shared with TRBD1. The germline V gene encodes CDR1 GTSNPN and CDR2 SVGIG (reference sequence). After removal of 5 bases from V and 7 bases from J, the junction contained 8 bases not matched to a gene. This CDR3 is 13 amino acids long. The CDR3 loop is CAWAEGAVQPQHF. CDR3 sequence (DNA): TGTGCCTGGGCGGAGGGGGCTGTCCAGCCCCAGCATTTT.

This clonotype was recorded at least ten times. The chain joins TRBV15 to TRBJ1-1; 9 positions agree with TRBD1. Germline loops: CDR1 LNHNV, CDR2 YYDKDF (reference sequence). The CDR3 runs 16 residues. The V segment lost 5 bases and the J segment 0 bases; nucleotides outside the gene matches: 7. As DNA, the CDR3 is TGTGCCACCAGCGAGCGGACAGGGGCGATGAACACTGAAGCTTTCTTT. This sequence encodes CATSERTGAMNTEAFF.

This clonotype has only a few counts. This chain joins TRBV24-1 and TRBJ1-2; no clear D. Germline CDR1 is KGHDR and CDR2 is SFDVKD. The CDR3 spans 14 residues. Trimming took off 4 bases at V and 4 bases at J, with 12 bases between the two ends. The CDR3 coding sequence is TGTGCCACCAGTGACCCGGTCAGAGGCTATGGCTACACCTTC. It is translated as CATSDPVRGYGYTF.

The chain has TRBV9 and TRBJ2-5; 9 bases line up with TRBD2. Germline-derived CDR1 and CDR2 are SGDLS and YYNGEE. The CDR3 consists of 15 residues. V was clipped by 4 bases and J by 2 bases; unmatched bases: 6. CDR3 nucleotide sequence: TGTGCCAGCAGCTATAGCGGGAGACTACAAGAGACCCAGTACTTC. Translation gives CASSYSGRLQETQYF.

In its sample, this clonotype was seen a few times. The chain couples TRBV6-1 to TRBJ2-6; D gene ambiguous. The CDR3 covers 13 residues. Germline values: CDR1 MNHNS, CDR2 SASEGT. Trimming left V 3 bases short and J 3 bases short, with 3 bases between. CDR3 sequence reads: CASSDFGANVLTF. The CDR3 DNA reads TGTGCCAGCAGTGACTTTGGGGCCAACGTCCTGACTTTC.

This chain links TRBV19 with TRBJ2-7; no reliable D call. Germline V CDR1 and CDR2: LNHDA, SQIVND (reference sequence). V was cut by 4 bases and J by 4 bases, with 17 bases left in between. This CDR3 region has 15 residues. CDR3 nucleotides: TGTGCCAGTAGTAAGGGCCCAACTTCACGTTACGAGCAGTACTTC. Amino acid sequence: CASSKGPTSRYEQYF.

This sequence joins TRBV12-3 or TRBV12-4 and TRBJ2-3; tentative D call: TRBD2 (6 bases). V gave up 7 bases and J gave up 2 bases, with 13 bases separating them. The length of the CDR3 is 14 residues. This CDR3 reads CASTAGLPTDTQYF. The CDR3 coding sequence is TGTGCCAGCACCGCCGGACTACCCACAGATACGCAGTATTTT.

This chain connects TRBV7-3 to TRBJ1-1; 7 bases match TRBD1. There are 17 residues in the CDR3. The germline V gene has CDR1 SGHTA and CDR2 FQGTGA. The trim removed 2 bases at V and 1 base at J, leaving 10 bases unmatched. The CDR3 protein is CASSLPLLRGRNTEAFF. The CDR3 region has the DNA TGTGCCAGCAGCTTACCCCTCCTCAGGGGGAGGAACACTGAAGCTTTCTTT.

This clonotype appeared a few times. The chain couples TRBV11-2 to TRBJ2-7; 9 nucleotides line up with TRBD2. The CDR3 consists of 15 residues. Trimming at V came to 1 base and at J to 4 bases, leaving 5 bases not matched to a gene. CDR1 and CDR2 (germline): SGHAT, FQNNGV. The CDR3: CASSLASGISYEQYF. The CDR3 bases are TGTGCCAGCAGCTTAGCTAGCGGGATTTCTTACGAGCAGTACTTC. The full variable domain, rest sourced from reference TRBV11-2 and TRBJ2-7, is EAGVAQSPRYKIIEKRQSVAFWCNPISGHATLYWYQQILGQGPKLLIQFQNNGVVDDSQLPKDRFSAERLKGVDSTLKIQPAKLEDSAVYLCASSLASGISYEQYFGPGTRLTVT.

The table lists this clonotype with many counts. CDR3 DNA sequence: TGTGCCTGGAGATCTACAGGGAAGGGATACACCATATATTTT. It yields the protein CAWRSTGKGYTIYF. This chain connects TRBV30 to TRBJ1-3, with D maybe TRBD1 (6 bases). CDR3 length: 14 amino acids. The germline CDR1 and CDR2 sequences are GTSNPN and SVGIG (reference sequence). The germline V and J ends were trimmed by 3 bases and 8 bases, with 17 bases remaining between them.

The chain employs TRBV4-2 and TRBJ2-1; TRBD2 aligns across 9 bases. Looked up from germline, CDR1 is LGHNA and CDR2 is YNFKEQ. V lost 4 bases and J lost 7; bases outside the gene matches: 14. The CDR3 extends over 17 amino acids. CDR3 coding DNA: TGTGCCAGCAGCCCAGGAGAAGTAGCGGGAGATGTTAATGAGCAGTTCTTC. Translating it yields CASSPGEVAGDVNEQFF.

This clonotype has ten or more counts. J is TRBJ2-7 and V is TRBV10-2; 8 bases are a match to TRBD2. Germline trimming cut 2 bases from V and 5 bases from J; bases unmatched to any gene: 5. From germline, CDR1 is WSHSY and CDR2 SAAADI. The CDR3 contains 14 residues. The CDR3 protein is CASSEPPGGDEQYF. For the CDR3, the DNA is TGCGCCAGCAGTGAGCCCCCCGGGGGGGACGAGCAGTACTTC.

CDR3 region: CASRRGRGQIVTQYF. The CDR3 bases are TGTGCCAGCAGAAGGGGCAGAGGGCAGATAGTTACGCAGTATTTT. V usage is TRBV2 and J usage is TRBJ2-3, with D possibly called TRBD1 or TRBD2 (5 bases each). The CDR3 covers 15 residues. The germline V gene encodes CDR1 SNHLY and CDR2 FYNNEI. V was clipped by 6 bases and J by 8 bases, with 21 bases between them.

There are a few counts of this clonotype. The CDR3 protein is CASSVAPGSQETQYF. The CDR3 DNA reads TGTGCCAGCAGCGTAGCGCCGGGGTCCCAAGAGACCCAGTACTTC. The chain is built from TRBV9 and TRBJ2-5; maybe TRBD2 (5 bases). The CDR3 length is 15 residues. V was shortened by 0 bases and J by 1 base, with 10 bases between the two germline ends. Germline loops: CDR1 SGDLS, CDR2 YYNGEE.

This clonotype was counted between two and nine times. The rearrangement uses TRBV11-3 and TRBJ1-6; D unclear. Germline lookup yields CDR1 SGHNT and CDR2 YENEEA. Trimming took 5 bases from V and 3 from J, leaving 11 bases between them. This CDR3 contains 15 residues. The CDR3 protein is CASSAGGDYNSPLHF. CDR3 DNA sequence: TGTGCCAGCAGCGCCGGAGGCGACTATAATTCACCCCTCCACTTT.